Sequencing of this TCR beta chain was carried out in a study of radiation and T cells in renal cell carcinoma (dated by TCRdb to 2020 to 2022). Regarding the research as a whole: A total of around 50 samples underwent TCR beta sequencing, made up of approximately 26 tumors and approximately 27 peripheral blood samples. In the approximately 53 samples combined, several million unique CDR3 nucleotide sequences were found, encoding 2 million to 3 million unique CDR3 amino acid sequences. The last blood draw happened 4 weeks after radiation, timed to coincide with nephrectomy. The study at large found these results: In blood, the top tumor clonotypes increased from baseline to 2 weeks after radiation and then shrank by 4 weeks, which suggests a temporary expansion of tumor-resident clones. Tracking of blood repertoire dynamics stopped at three to four weeks after treatment, with no follow-up past that point. Because no pretreatment tumor biopsies were available, whether clonotypes were present in the tumor at baseline could not be determined. With a single-armed trial design, the study had no way to address how radiation dose or scheduling affects the TCR repertoire.

From the germline V gene, CDR1 is MNHNS and CDR2 is SASEGT. The trim is 8 bases for V and 11 bases for J, with a gap of 22 bases between the germline ends. The CDR3 starts with the cysteine, ends with the phenylalanine, and has 14 residues. Kept here is only the CDR3 DNA, which spans 42 bases and is read in frame from base 1. The immunoSEQ kit was used, according to the manufacturer's recommendations, to generate TCR beta libraries from genomic DNA. To prepare the libraries, a first multiplex PCR with proprietary primers was run, followed by a second PCR that added unique barcodes, and a bead cleanup was done after each round. Each sample batch included a kit-provided positive control reaction and a negative control reaction. The final libraries were assessed on an Agilent 4200 TapeStation D1000 ScreenTape, pooled by volume, and quantified by qPCR. Sequencing was performed on an Illumina NextSeq500 with a MidOutput 150-cycle cartridge, and 156 Read1 and 15 Index1 cycles were run with kit custom primers. The pooled library was loaded at about 1 pM with about 20% PhiX control spiked in. In the source study's methods: Vendor-processed data were analyzed in R, and a clonotype was defined as all T cells sharing the same CDR3 nucleotide sequence. For clone abundance analyses, frequencies were normalized to the 10,000 most abundant clones per sample. Before analysis, public T cell clones were removed, and these numbered fewer than six per sample on average. Tumor-enriched clonotypes and baseline blood-enriched clonotypes were defined as those with an abundance difference of at least 32-fold between compartments. Clonotypes expanded or contracted between blood time points were identified with a beta-binomial differential abundance model. Tumor-blood repertoire similarity was measured with the Baroni-Urbani and Buser coefficient, and group comparisons used two-tailed Wilcoxon tests in R. The table comes from immuneACCESS by way of TCRdb, which keeps in-frame sequences with V and J called. Part of the clones is missing from these tables; in studies checked, under half for an unresolved V gene and the rest for unknown reasons. V and J calls and clone size follow that table, whereas D and trimming were derived from the DNA. This sample is represented by about 140,000 clones; 65% to 90% of them were singletons. About 17% of the sample is in the top ten clones.

Remarks on this clone: The target of this receptor is not known. No base quality information exists; no much larger clone differs at one position.

In the paper's terms, the time point label means: blood 4 weeks post-SBRT, at nephrectomy. The treatment or condition label on this specimen signifies: 15 Gy SBRT to primary tumor, nephrectomy 4 weeks later. Samples came from a clinical trial, in which primary renal cell carcinomas received 15 Gy stereotactic body radiation therapy followed by nephrectomy 4 weeks later. To follow tumor-enriched clonotypes, serial peripheral blood was collected from radiation-treated patients at baseline and at 2 weeks and 4 weeks after SBRT. Renal cell carcinoma with clear cell pathology was present in all patients. The QIAamp DNA Blood Mini Kit (Qiagen) was used to prepare genomic DNA for TCR sequencing. The analyses included only samples that passed all quality control checks.

The sample here was blood, taken from a patient whose treatment included radiotherapy and nephrectomy. This clonotype originated in a woman aged 45 to 65 with renal cell carcinoma. The V gene is TRBV6-1 and the J gene is TRBJ1-5, with no reliable assignment of the D segment. The nucleotide sequence reads TGTGCCAGCTTTAGTACCCAGAGTCAAGAGGCCCAGCATTTT. Translated, it reads CASFSTQSQEAQHF.